The 29 T cell receptor beta chains in this list originate from one sample, sequenced in a study of response to subunit inactivated influenza vaccine. MiXCR, run by TCRdb on the RT-PCR reads, gives a single entry per CDR3 protein. The data hold some 600,000 distinct CDR3 sequences, with around 15% observed a single time. This specimen was PBMCs from blood, taken approximately 15 days before vaccination. Source of these receptors: a man over 45 who received an inactivated influenza vaccine.

This clonotype was counted ten times or more. At one end the junction does not follow the germline gene, possibly because of a read error. The chain employs TRBV20-1 and TRBJ2-7, with 9 nucleotides matching TRBD2. This CDR3 spans 11 amino acids. Germline CDR1 and CDR2: DFQATT and SNEGSKA (reference sequence). The CDR3 spells CSARDPDSGSW. The CDR3 DNA sequence: TGCAGTGCTAGAGATCCGGATAGCGGGAGTTGG.

V is TRBV28 and J is TRBJ2-7, with D perhaps TRBD1 (5 bases). From germline, CDR1 is MDHEN and CDR2 SYDVKM. The V gene lost 6 bases and the J gene lost 0 bases, with 15 bases spanning the gap. The CDR3 extends over 15 amino acids. CDR3 sequence reads: CASSLGAKSSYEQYF. The CDR3 DNA is TGTGCCAGCAGCCTAGGGGCAAAAAGCTCCTACGAGCAGTACTTC.

This clonotype showed up just a few times. V and J are TRBV19 and TRBJ1-5; possible D gene TRBD1, 5 bases. The CDR3 loop spans 11 amino acids. V lost 5 bases and J lost 10, with 9 bases in between. CDR1 is LNHDA, CDR2 SQIVND, per germline (reference sequence). The CDR3 DNA reads as TGTGCCAGTAGTTACGGGGGTCCCCAGCATTTT. Protein sequence: CASSYGGPQHF.

Only a few counts were recorded for this clonotype. The V and J genes are TRBV15 and TRBJ2-1, with a tentative D call TRBD2 (6 bases). Germline V gene lookup returns CDR1 LNHNV and CDR2 YYDKDF (reference sequence). V lost 4 bases and J 5 bases, leaving 9 bases between the germline ends. The CDR3 length is 13 residues. CDR3 residues: CATSKGLDNEQFF. DNA of the CDR3: TGTGCCACCAGCAAGGGACTCGACAATGAGCAGTTCTTC. Full variable domain (rest looked up from reference TRBV15 and TRBJ2-1): DAMVIQNPRYQVTQFGKPVTLSCSQTLNHNVMYWYQQKSSQAPKLLFHYYDKDFNNEADTPDNFQSRRPNTSFCFLDIRSPGLGDTAMYLCATSKGLDNEQFFGPGTRLTVL.

This clonotype was recorded at least ten times. The CDR3 loop reads CASSRPPGSGNTIYF. For the CDR3, the DNA is TGTGCCAGCAGCCGCCCACCGGGGTCTGGAAACACCATATATTTT. V and J are TRBV28 and TRBJ1-3; D not certain. The V and J ends lost 6 bases and 1 base respectively, with 13 bases between them. Germline loops: CDR1 MDHEN, CDR2 SYDVKM. The CDR3 length is 15 residues.

This clonotype was seen once. This CDR3 fails to terminate in the conserved phenylalanine or tryptophan, so it likely reflects a read error. It is unclear where the CDR3 begins or ends on the DNA, so no DNA is shown, and the CDR3 is as TCRdb lists it. V is TRBV10-3 and J is TRBJ2-1; TRBD2, the table's D call, was not compared with the DNA. The germline V gene has CDR1 ENHRY and CDR2 SYGVKD. The CDR3 spans 13 amino acids, including both terminal residues. This CDR3 reads CAISESWTSGANL.

This clonotype was recorded a few times. The chain links TRBV10-3 to TRBJ1-6, with 8 nucleotides matching TRBD1. Germline-derived CDR1 and CDR2 are ENHRY and SYGVKD. The CDR3 runs 14 residues. V trimming: 7 bases; J trimming: 9 bases; junction bases outside the gene matches: 8. The CDR3 region is CAINSGQGGSPLHF. In DNA form, the CDR3 reads TGTGCCATCAATTCCGGACAGGGAGGTTCACCCCTCCACTTT.

Ten or more counts support this clonotype. This chain connects TRBV2 to TRBJ2-2, with 9 bases that match TRBD1. The CDR3 has 15 amino acids. Germline-derived CDR1 and CDR2 are SNHLY and FYNNEI. J gave up 2 bases and V 7 bases, and 5 bases lay outside the gene matches. CDR3 amino acids: CASNPGQGNTGELFF. The DNA of the CDR3 is TGTGCCAGCAATCCGGGACAGGGCAACACCGGGGAGCTGTTTTTT.

A remark on this clonotype: A clone one base away is much larger, so this may be a read error. The J gene is TRBJ2-3, the V gene TRBV28; tentatively, D is TRBD2 (6 bases). The germline CDR1 and CDR2 sequences are MDHEN and SYDVKM. This CDR3 has 14 amino acids. The V end was cut by 2 bases, the J end by 4 bases, with 10 bases between. DNA for the CDR3: TGTGCCAGCAGTTTAATCGGGAGCCCAGATACGCAGTATTTT. It translates to CASSLIGSPDTQYF. Drawing the rest from reference TRBV28 and TRBJ2-3, the complete variable domain is DVKVTQSSRYLVKRTGEKVFLECVQDMDHENMFWYRQDPGLGLRLIYFSYDVKMKEKGDIPEGYSVSREKKERFSLILESASTNQTSMYLCASSLIGSPDTQYFGPGTRLTVL.

This clonotype was seen only a few times. V is TRBV12-3 or TRBV12-4 and J is TRBJ2-1, with 12 nucleotides matching TRBD2. V gave up 2 bases and J gave up 8 bases; unmatched junction bases: 7. The CDR3 runs to 16 residues. The CDR3 sequence is CASSLFPTSGSHEQFF. In DNA, the CDR3 is TGTGCCAGCAGTTTATTCCCGACTAGCGGGAGCCATGAGCAGTTCTTC.

The chain couples TRBV10-2 to TRBJ2-7, with 7 bases fitting TRBD1. Trimming at V came to 6 bases and at J to 1 base, leaving 9 bases not matched to a gene. Germline loops: CDR1 WSHSY, CDR2 SAAADI. CDR3 size: 15 residues. The CDR3 protein is CASRGNPGQSYEQYF. The DNA for the CDR3 is TGCGCCAGCAGGGGAAACCCGGGACAGTCCTACGAGCAGTACTTC.

This rearrangement joins TRBV5-1 to TRBJ2-5, with a tentative D call TRBD1 (6 bases). V lost 1 base and J lost 4, with 14 bases in between. Germline loops: CDR1 SGHRS, CDR2 YFSETQ. There are 15 residues in the CDR3. The CDR3 reads CASSLLIQGPETQYF. As DNA, the CDR3 is TGCGCCAGCAGCTTGTTGATACAGGGACCAGAGACCCAGTACTTC.

A few counts support this clonotype. The chain has TRBV5-1 and TRBJ2-1; no firm D call. Germline assignment: CDR1 SGHRS and CDR2 YFSETQ. The CDR3 is 14 amino acids. The ends were cut back, 4 bases at V and 8 bases at J, with 16 bases in the middle. The CDR3 loop reads CASSRRSAGHEQFF. CDR3 sequence (DNA): TGCGCCAGCAGCCGCCGTTCCGCCGGCCATGAGCAGTTCTTC. The full variable domain, with the rest looked up from reference TRBV5-1 and TRBJ2-1, is KAGVTQTPRYLIKTRGQQVTLSCSPISGHRSVSWYQQTPGQGLQFLFEYFSETQRNKGNFPGRFSGRQFSNSRSEMNVSTLELGDSALYLCASSRRSAGHEQFFGPGTRLTVL.

Worth noting for this clonotype: One base away lies a much larger clone, so this may be a sequencing read error. The gene calls are TRBV5-1 and TRBJ1-6, with 8 bases matching TRBD1. The length of the CDR3 is 16 residues. The germline CDR1 and CDR2 sequences are SGHRS and YFSETQ. The CDR3 reads CTSSVWWTGTNSPLHF. CDR3 DNA sequence: TGCACCAGCAGCGTATGGTGGACAGGGACTAATTCACCCCTCCACTTT.

Only a few counts were recorded for this clonotype. The CDR3 spells CASSLVPGENQPQHF. As DNA, the CDR3 is TGCGCCAGCAGCTTGGTTCCAGGGGAAAATCAGCCCCAGCATTTT. V is TRBV5-1 and J is TRBJ1-5, with D perhaps TRBD1 (6 bases). The germline V gene has CDR1 SGHRS and CDR2 YFSETQ. V dropped 0 bases and J dropped 4 bases, with 11 bases sitting between them. The CDR3 length is 15 residues.

This clonotype was observed at least ten times. This rearrangement joins TRBV2 to TRBJ2-1; D not resolved. With 7 bases removed from V and 4 bases from J, the gap between germline ends came to 5 bases. CDR1 SNHLY and CDR2 FYNNEI come from the germline V gene. The CDR3 consists of 11 residues. The DNA of the CDR3 is TGTGCCAGCACAATATACAATGAGCAGTTCTTC. Amino acid sequence: CASTIYNEQFF.

This clonotype was recorded a few times. CDR3 in amino acids: CAISVARGSAGGYTF. As DNA, the CDR3 is TGTGCCATCAGCGTAGCGAGGGGGAGTGCTGGTGGCTACACCTTC. The rearrangement joins TRBV10-3 to TRBJ1-2, with D tentatively TRBD1 (6 bases). Germline loops: CDR1 ENHRY, CDR2 SYGVKD. Trimming cost V 6 bases and J 7 bases, with 21 bases left between them. The length of the CDR3 is 15 residues.

Ten or more counts support this clonotype. The gene calls are TRBV29-1 and TRBJ2-7; 7 nucleotides agree with TRBD1. V gave up 1 base and J gave up 3 bases; unmatched junction bases: 6. Germline loops: CDR1 SQVTM, CDR2 ANQGSEA. CDR3 length: 14 amino acids. The CDR3: CSVEGSGQIYEQYF. In nucleotides, the CDR3 is TGCAGCGTTGAAGGATCGGGACAGATCTACGAGCAGTACTTC.

This sequence joins TRBV24-1 and TRBJ2-5; 7 bases match TRBD2. Germline V gene data show CDR1 as KGHDR and CDR2 as SFDVKD. The J segment lost 5 bases and the V segment lost 12 bases, leaving 11 bases of the junction unmatched. The CDR3 loop spans 13 amino acids. The CDR3 nucleotides read TGTGCCCCAAGGACTAGAGTAGCGGAGACCCAGTACTTC. Its protein is CAPRTRVAETQYF.

This clonotype was counted ten times or more. V is TRBV15 and J is TRBJ1-2; D unresolved. Germline V gives CDR1 LNHNV, CDR2 YYDKDF (reference sequence). This CDR3 spans 13 amino acids. Deletions cut 5 bases from V and 4 bases from J, with 11 bases between. The CDR3 DNA is TGTGCCACCAGCGTCGTTAACGCCTATGGCTACACCTTC. It codes for CATSVVNAYGYTF. Using reference TRBV15 and TRBJ1-2 for the parts outside the CDR3, the full variable domain is DAMVIQNPRYQVTQFGKPVTLSCSQTLNHNVMYWYQQKSSQAPKLLFHYYDKDFNNEADTPDNFQSRRPNTSFCFLDIRSPGLGDTAMYLCATSVVNAYGYTFGSGTRLTVV.

This clonotype has only a few counts. This sequence joins TRBV12-3 or TRBV12-4 and TRBJ2-3, with TRBD1 matching over 9 bases. J was trimmed by 2 bases and V by 5 bases; bases with no gene match: 8. This CDR3 spans 16 amino acids. The CDR3 is CASSKGTGLYTDTQYF. The CDR3 nucleotides are TGTGCCAGCAGTAAAGGGACAGGGCTCTACACAGATACGCAGTATTTT.

The genes are TRBV19 and TRBJ2-3; D is possibly TRBD2 (5 bases). Per germline, CDR1 LNHDA and CDR2 SQIVND (reference sequence). V was shortened by 3 bases and J by 1 base, with 14 bases between the two germline ends. The CDR3 loop spans 16 amino acids. CDR3 in amino acids: CASSMRLRARTDTQYF. Here the CDR3 DNA reads TGTGCCAGTAGTATGAGGTTGCGGGCGCGCACAGATACGCAGTATTTT.

This clonotype has at least ten counts. V is TRBV4-2 and J is TRBJ2-3; D unclear. Trimming pared 0 bases from V and 4 bases from J, leaving 5 bases between. The CDR3 runs 13 residues. Germline loops: CDR1 LGHNA, CDR2 YNFKEQ. CDR3 region: CASSQDWSDTQYF. The CDR3 nucleotides are TGTGCCAGCAGCCAAGATTGGTCAGATACGCAGTATTTT.

The chain links TRBV15 to TRBJ2-3; D tentatively fits TRBD1 or TRBD2 (5 bases each). The CDR3 spans 14 residues. Trimming removed 1 base at V and 5 bases at J, with 10 bases between. Germline CDR1 LNHNV, CDR2 YYDKDF (reference sequence). The CDR3 DNA reads TGTGCCACCAGCAGAGCAGGGAGCGGAGATACGCAGTATTTT. Its protein product is CATSRAGSGDTQYF.

The chain joins TRBV18 to TRBJ1-5; D is possibly TRBD1 (6 bases). CDR1 and CDR2 (germline): KGHSH, LQKENI. Deletions cut 2 bases from V and 0 bases from J, with 8 bases between. CDR3 length: 15 residues. Here the CDR3 DNA reads TGTGCCAGCTCACCAACAGGGAATAGCAATCAGCCCCAGCATTTT. Translated, it gives CASSPTGNSNQPQHF.

This clonotype was detected many times. One end of the junction varies from germline; a read error may be responsible. The chain links TRBV7-7 to TRBJ2-3, with TRBD1 identical over 7 bases. Germline V gives CDR1 SSHAT, CDR2 FNYEAQ (reference sequence). The length of the CDR3 is 17 residues. CDR3 protein: CASSLLGPGQRTDTQYF. CDR3 in DNA: TGTGCTAGCAGCCTACTTGGTCCGGGACAGCGCACAGATACGCAGTATTTT. Based on the CDR3 plus reference TRBV7-7 and TRBJ2-3, the full variable domain is GAGVSQSPRYKVTKRGQDVTLRCDPISSHATLYWYQQALGQGPEFLTYFNYEAQPDKSGLPSDRFSAERPEGSISTLTIQRTEQRDSAMYRCASSLLGPGQRTDTQYFGPGTRLTVL.

This chain links TRBV4-1 with TRBJ1-1; D possibly corresponds to TRBD1 (5 bases). The CDR3 length is 14 residues. V lost 0 bases and J lost 10, with 15 bases in between. CDR1 and CDR2 (germline): MGHRA, YSYEKL. CDR3 loop: CASSQEWGQAAAFF. The CDR3 bases are TGCGCCAGCAGCCAAGAGTGGGGCCAGGCCGCAGCTTTCTTT.

V is TRBV28 and J is TRBJ2-7, with 7 bases identical to TRBD1. With 6 bases clipped from V and 0 bases from J, the junction kept 11 bases outside the gene matches. The CDR3 spans 16 residues. The V gene's germline CDR1 is MDHEN and CDR2 SYDVKM. DNA of the CDR3: TGTGCCAGCAGCCCCAACAGGGGTCCAAACTCCTACGAGCAGTACTTC. This codes for CASSPNRGPNSYEQYF.

The rearrangement joins TRBV6-5 to TRBJ2-5, with TRBD1 as a possible D gene (6 bases). The V gene lost 6 bases and the J gene lost 7 bases, with 12 bases spanning the gap. Germline-derived CDR1 and CDR2 are MNHEY and SVGAGI. The CDR3 spans 12 residues. As DNA, the CDR3 is TGTGCCAGCAGGGAAACAGGGAGGACCCAGTACTTC. It encodes CASRETGRTQYF.